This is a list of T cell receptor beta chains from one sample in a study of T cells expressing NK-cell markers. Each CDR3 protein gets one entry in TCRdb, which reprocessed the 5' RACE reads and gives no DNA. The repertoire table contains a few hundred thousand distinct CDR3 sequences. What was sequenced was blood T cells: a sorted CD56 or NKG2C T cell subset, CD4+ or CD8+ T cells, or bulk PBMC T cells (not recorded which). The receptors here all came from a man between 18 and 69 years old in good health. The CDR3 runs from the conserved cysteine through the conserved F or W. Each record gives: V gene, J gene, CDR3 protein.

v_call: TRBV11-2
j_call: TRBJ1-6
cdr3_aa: CASSFHRDTNSPLHF

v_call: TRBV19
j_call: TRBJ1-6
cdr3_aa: CARSGEGSYNSPLHF

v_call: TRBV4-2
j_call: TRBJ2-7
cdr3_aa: CASSPPTRAGGRYF

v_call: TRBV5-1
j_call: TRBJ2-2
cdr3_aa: CASSGGQINTGELFF

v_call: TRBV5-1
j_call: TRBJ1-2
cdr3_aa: CASSLGDRARLGYTF

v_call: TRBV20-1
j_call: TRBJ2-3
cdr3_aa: CSALPLPGGGANLAQYF

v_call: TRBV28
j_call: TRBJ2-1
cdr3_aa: CASSLGLAARRGPRNEQFF

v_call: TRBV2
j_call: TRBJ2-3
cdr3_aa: CASSTGTGGDTQYF

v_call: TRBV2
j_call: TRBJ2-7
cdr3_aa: CASSVGDTTYEQYF

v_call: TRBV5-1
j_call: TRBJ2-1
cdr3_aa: CASSRTVGRDEQFF

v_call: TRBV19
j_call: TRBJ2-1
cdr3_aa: CASVSGGVYNEQFF

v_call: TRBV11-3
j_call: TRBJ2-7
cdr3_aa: CASSLGPGTDYEQYF

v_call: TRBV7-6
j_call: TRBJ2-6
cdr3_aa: CASSFLYSLDGANVLTF

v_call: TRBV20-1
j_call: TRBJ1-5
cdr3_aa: CSARDSRTGGNQPQHF

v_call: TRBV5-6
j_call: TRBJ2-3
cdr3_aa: CASSPLLLTGNGNTQYF

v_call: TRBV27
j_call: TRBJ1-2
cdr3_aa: CASSLYRGSGMRGYTF

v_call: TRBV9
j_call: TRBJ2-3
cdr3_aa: CASSGMGLAGGGSTDTQYF

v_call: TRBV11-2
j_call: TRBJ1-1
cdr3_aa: CASSWDRGLGTEAFF

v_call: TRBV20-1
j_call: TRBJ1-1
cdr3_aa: CSARYDPSATEAFF

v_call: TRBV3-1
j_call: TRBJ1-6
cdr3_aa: CASSQGNRVPLHF

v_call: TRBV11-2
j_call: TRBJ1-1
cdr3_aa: CASSSGLLMNTEAFF

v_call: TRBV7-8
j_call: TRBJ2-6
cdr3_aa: CASSLGLTPVSGANVLTF

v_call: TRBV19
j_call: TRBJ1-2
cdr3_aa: CASTRDSYTTYYGYTF

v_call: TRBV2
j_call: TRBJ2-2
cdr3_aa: CASSEPGQGAHTGELFF

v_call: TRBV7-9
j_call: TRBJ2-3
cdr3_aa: CASSLGTVADTQYF

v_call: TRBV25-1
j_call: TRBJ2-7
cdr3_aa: CASRGTSGSYEQYF

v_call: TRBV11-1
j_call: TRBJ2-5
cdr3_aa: CASSRNFISYQETQYF

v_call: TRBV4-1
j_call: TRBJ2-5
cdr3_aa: CASSQLRDASKETQYF

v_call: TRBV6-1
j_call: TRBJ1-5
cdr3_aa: CASSEVGGYSNQPQHF

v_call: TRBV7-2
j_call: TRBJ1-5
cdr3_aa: CASSIGFGQGVSQPQHF

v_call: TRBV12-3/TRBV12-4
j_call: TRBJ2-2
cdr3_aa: CASSFRRNTGELFF

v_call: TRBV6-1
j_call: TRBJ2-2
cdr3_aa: CASHTGRNTGELFF

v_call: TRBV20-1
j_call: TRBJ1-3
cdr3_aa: CSARGFSGNTIYF

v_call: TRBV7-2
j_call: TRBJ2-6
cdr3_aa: CASSYKSGANVLTF

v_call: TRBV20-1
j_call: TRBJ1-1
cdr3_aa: CSARVDRRAFF

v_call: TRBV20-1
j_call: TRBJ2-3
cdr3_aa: CSANRGQRDTQYF

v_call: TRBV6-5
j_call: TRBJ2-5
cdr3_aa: CASSYSTSFWLSETQYF

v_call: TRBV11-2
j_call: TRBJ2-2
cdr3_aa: CATKTGNTGELFF

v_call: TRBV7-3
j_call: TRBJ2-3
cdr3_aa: CASSRQGGWNTDTQYF

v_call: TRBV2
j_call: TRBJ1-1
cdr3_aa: CASSVGRTGVMNTEAFF

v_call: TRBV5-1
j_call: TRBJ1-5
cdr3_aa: CASSLVRYSNQPQHF

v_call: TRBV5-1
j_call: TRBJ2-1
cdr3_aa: CASSLGEVGRGEQFF

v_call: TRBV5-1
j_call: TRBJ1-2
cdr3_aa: CASSLALSNYGYTF

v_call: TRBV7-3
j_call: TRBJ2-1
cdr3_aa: CASSNPTSGYNEQFF

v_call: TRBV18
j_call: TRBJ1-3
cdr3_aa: CASSPLVQGKDTIYF

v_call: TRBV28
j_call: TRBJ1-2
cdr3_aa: CASSLPREHGYTF

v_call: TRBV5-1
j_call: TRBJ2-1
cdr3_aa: CASRPGGSGGLDEQFF

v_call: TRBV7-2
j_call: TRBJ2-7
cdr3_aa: CASSLGGLQYEQYF

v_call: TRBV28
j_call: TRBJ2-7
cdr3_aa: CASSLQGITYEQYF

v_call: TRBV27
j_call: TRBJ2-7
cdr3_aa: CASSPRGVDPYEQYF

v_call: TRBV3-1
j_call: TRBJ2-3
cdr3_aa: CASSQEGAGGSSDTQYF

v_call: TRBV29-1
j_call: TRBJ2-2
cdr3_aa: CSVAGASSGGIAGELFF

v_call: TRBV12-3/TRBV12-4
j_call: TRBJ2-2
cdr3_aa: CASSLLRGAPNTGELFF

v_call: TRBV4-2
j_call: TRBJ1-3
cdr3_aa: CASSQEGNIARSSGNTIYF

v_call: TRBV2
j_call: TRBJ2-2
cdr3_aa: CASRKQTGGTGELFF

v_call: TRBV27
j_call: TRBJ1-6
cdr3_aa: CASSLFPGQPSPLHF

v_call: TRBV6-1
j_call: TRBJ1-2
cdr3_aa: CASSPDLDSYGYTF

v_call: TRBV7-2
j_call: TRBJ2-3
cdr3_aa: CASSLRGAPDTQYF

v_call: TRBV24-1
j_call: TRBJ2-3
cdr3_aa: CATSEGFGLADTQYF

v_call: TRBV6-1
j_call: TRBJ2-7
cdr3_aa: CASSRDSRRSYEQYF